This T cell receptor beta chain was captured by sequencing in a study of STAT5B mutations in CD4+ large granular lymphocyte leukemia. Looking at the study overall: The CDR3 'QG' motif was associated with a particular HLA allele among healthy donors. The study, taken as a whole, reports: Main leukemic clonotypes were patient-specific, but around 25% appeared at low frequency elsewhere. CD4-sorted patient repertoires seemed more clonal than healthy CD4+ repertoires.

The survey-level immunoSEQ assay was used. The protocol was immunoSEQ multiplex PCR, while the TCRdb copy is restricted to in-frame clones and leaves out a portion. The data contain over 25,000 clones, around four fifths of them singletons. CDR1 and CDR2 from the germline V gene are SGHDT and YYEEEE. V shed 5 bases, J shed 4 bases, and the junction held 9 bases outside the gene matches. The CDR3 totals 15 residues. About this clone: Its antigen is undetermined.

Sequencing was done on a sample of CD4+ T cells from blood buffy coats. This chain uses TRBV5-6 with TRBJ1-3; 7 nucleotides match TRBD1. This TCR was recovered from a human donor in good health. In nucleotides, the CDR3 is TGTGCCAGCAGTTTACCCGGGACAGAAGGAAACACCATATATTTT. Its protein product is CASSLPGTEGNTIYF. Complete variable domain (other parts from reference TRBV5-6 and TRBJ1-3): DAGVTQSPTHLIKTRGQQVTLRCSPKSGHDTVSWYQQALGQGPQFIFQYYEEEERQRGNFPDRFSGHQFPNYSSELNVNALLLGDSALYLCASSLPGTEGNTIYFGEGSWLTVV.